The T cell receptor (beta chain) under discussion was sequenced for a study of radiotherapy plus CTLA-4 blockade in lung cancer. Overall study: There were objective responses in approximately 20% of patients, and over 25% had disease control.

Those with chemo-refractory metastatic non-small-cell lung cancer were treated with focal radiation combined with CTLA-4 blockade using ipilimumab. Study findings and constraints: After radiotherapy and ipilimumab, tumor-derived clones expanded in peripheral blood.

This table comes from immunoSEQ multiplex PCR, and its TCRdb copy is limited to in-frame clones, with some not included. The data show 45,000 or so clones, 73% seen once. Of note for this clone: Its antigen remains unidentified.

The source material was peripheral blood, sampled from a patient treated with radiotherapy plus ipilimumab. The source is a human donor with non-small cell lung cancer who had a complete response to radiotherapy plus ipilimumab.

The CDR3 DNA sequence: TGTGCCAGCAGTGAATCAAGGAGCTCCTATAATTCACCCCTCCACTTT. Translating it yields CASSESRSSYNSPLHF. The V and J genes are TRBV6-1 and TRBJ1-6; D is undetermined. This CDR3 contains 16 residues. Trimming left V 2 bases short and J 0 bases short, with 8 bases between. Germline V gives CDR1 MNHNS, CDR2 SASEGT.